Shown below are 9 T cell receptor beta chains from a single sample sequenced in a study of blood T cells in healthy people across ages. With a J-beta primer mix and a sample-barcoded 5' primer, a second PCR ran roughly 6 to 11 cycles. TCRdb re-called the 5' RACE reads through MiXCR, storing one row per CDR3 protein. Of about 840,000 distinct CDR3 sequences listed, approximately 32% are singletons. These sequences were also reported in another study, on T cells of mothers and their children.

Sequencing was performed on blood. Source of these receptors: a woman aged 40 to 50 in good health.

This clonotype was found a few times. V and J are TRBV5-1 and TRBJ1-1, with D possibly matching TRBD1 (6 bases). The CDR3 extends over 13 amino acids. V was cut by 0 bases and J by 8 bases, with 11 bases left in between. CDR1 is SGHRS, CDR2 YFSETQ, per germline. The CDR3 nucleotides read TGCGCCAGCAGCTTGGTGGGGCAGGGGGAAGCTTTCTTT. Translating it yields CASSLVGQGEAFF.

The CDR3 is CASSGPGSAYEQYF. CDR3 in DNA: TGTGCCAGCAGCGGCCCCGGGTCTGCCTACGAGCAGTACTTC. V gene TRBV25-1 combines with J gene TRBJ2-7; D is unclear. Germline CDR1 and CDR2: MGHDK and SYGVNS. V lost 6 bases and J lost 2, with 14 bases in between. This CDR3 has 14 amino acids.

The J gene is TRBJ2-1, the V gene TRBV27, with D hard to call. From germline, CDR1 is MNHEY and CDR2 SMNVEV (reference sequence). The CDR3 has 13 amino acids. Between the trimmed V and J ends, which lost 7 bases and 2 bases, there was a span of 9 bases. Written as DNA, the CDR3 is TGTGCCAGCATGGGCAACCCCTACAATGAGCAGTTCTTC. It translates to CASMGNPYNEQFF.

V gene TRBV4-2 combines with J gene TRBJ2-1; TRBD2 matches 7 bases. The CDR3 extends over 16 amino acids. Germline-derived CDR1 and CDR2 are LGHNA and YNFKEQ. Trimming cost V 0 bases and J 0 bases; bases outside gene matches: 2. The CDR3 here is CASSQEAGSSYNEQFF. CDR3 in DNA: TGTGCCAGCAGCCAAGAAGCGGGAAGCTCCTACAATGAGCAGTTCTTC.

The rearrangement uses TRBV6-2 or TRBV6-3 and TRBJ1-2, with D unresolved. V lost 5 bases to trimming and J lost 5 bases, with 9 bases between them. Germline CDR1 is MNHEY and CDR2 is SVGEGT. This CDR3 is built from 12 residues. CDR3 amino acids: CASSRSEYGYTF. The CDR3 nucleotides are TGTGCCAGCAGTCGGTCGGAGTATGGCTACACCTTC.

The CDR3 nucleotides read TGTGCCAGCAGCGCACAGGGCCCCCAGTACTTC. Residues: CASSAQGPQYF. The gene calls are TRBV7-9 and TRBJ2-7; D possibly corresponds to TRBD1 (6 bases). CDR3 length: 11 amino acids. Trimming stripped 5 bases from V and 10 bases from J, with 12 bases between. Germline V gene lookup returns CDR1 SEHNR and CDR2 FQNEAQ (reference sequence).

The CDR3 coding sequence is TGTGCCAGCAGCGGCACCCCCATGGGCGAGCAGTACTTC. Amino acid sequence: CASSGTPMGEQYF. J is TRBJ2-7 and V is TRBV9; D gene unclear. Trimming left V 3 bases short and J 6 bases short, with 13 bases between. The CDR3 has 13 amino acids. The germline CDR1 and CDR2 sequences are SGDLS and YYNGEE.

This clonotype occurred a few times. Here the CDR3 reads CASSLVRLAGGYEQYF. Written as DNA, the CDR3 is TGTGCCAGCAGCTTAGTCCGGCTAGCGGGGGGCTACGAGCAGTACTTC. The chain recombines TRBV7-2 with TRBJ2-7, with TRBD2 identical over 11 bases. CDR1 and CDR2 from the germline V gene are SGHTA and FQGNSA. The ends lost 1 base at V and 3 bases at J; junction bases unmatched: 5. This CDR3 comprises 16 residues.

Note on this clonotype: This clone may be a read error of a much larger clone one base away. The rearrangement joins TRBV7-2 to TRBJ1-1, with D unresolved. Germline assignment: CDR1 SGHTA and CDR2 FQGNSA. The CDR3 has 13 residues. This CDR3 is CASSLQVNSEAFF. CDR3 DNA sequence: TGTGCCAGCAGCTTACAGGTGAACTCTGAAGCTTTCTTT.